This T cell receptor beta chain was recovered during a study of control samples from healthy donors and cancer patients. The V gene lost 5 bases and the J gene lost 1 base, with 13 bases spanning the gap. This CDR3 spans 14 amino acids. Germline V gene data show CDR1 as SGHRS and CDR2 as YFSETQ. TCRdb's copy holds only in-frame clones and misses some; the assay was immunoSEQ multiplex PCR. The top ten hold roughly 50% of the sample, which has roughly 40,000 clones, around four fifths seen once. This clone was detected once. The sequenced material came from blood. The receptor was isolated from a man aged 55 to 70 in good health. The J gene is TRBJ2-7, the V gene TRBV5-1, with D possibly matching TRBD1 (6 bases). The CDR3 loop reads CASSPSGQSYEQYF. DNA of the CDR3: TGCGCCAGCAGTCCCTCCGGACAGTCCTACGAGCAGTACTTC. The variable domain in full, with the rest retrieved from reference TRBV5-1 and TRBJ2-7, is KAGVTQTPRYLIKTRGQQVTLSCSPISGHRSVSWYQQTPGQGLQFLFEYFSETQRNKGNFPGRFSGRQFSNSRSEMNVSTLELGDSALYLCASSPSGQSYEQYFGPGTRLTVT.